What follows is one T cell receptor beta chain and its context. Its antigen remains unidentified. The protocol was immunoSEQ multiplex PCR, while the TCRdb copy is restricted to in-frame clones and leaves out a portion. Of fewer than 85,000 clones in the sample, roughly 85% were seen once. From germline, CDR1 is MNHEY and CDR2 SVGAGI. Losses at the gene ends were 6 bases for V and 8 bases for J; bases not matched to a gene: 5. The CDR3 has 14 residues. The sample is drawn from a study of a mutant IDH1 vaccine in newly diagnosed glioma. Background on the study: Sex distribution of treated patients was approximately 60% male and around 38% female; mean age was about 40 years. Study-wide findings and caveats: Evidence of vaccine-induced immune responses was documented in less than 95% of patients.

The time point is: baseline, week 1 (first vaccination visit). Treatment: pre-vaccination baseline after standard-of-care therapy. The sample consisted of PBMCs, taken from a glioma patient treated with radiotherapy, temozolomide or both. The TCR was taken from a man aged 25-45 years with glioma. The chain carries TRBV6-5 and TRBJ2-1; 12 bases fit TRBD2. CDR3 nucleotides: TGTGCCAGCAGCCTAGCGGGGGGGCCCTATGAGCAGTTCTTC. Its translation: CASSLAGGPYEQFF.